This T cell receptor beta chain was sequenced during a study of blood T cell repertoires in COVID-19. Across the whole study: The cDNA or gDNA used as material had been derived from T cells, B-cell-depleted T cells, or PBMCs.

Patients in Seattle were enrolled during active infection, then followed longitudinally. Clones were read by immunoSEQ multiplex PCR, and TCRdb kept only the in-frame ones, dropping some. The profile covers under 65,000 clones, with 87% appearing a single time and 6.5% taken by the ten largest. CDR1 SGHTA and CDR2 FQGNSA come from the germline V gene. This CDR3 has 13 residues. V gave up 1 base and J gave up 6 bases; unmatched junction bases: 0. This receptor was identified in an older woman with COVID-19, enrolled during active disease. Sequences were obtained from peripheral blood. This chain links TRBV7-2 with TRBJ2-1; 7 bases line up with TRBD2. CDR3 DNA: TGTGCCAGCAGCTTAGGGACTAGCAATGAGCAGTTCTTC. Translation gives CASSLGTSNEQFF.